The source of this T cell receptor (beta chain) is a study of T-cell reconstitution after alpha-beta-depleted transplantation in children. Unique molecular identifiers featured in how the TCRbeta library was prepared. TCRdb reanalysed the PCR reads using MiXCR and keeps one entry per CDR3 protein. In the table there are approximately 640,000 distinct CDR3 sequences, over 15% of which are singletons. In germline, CDR1 is WNHNN, CDR2 SYGVQD (reference sequence). This CDR3 has 14 residues. Between the trimmed V and J ends, which lost 0 bases and 1 base, there was a span of 5 bases. The TCR comes from a human donor who donated a stem cell graft to a child with acute myeloid leukemia. The chain uses TRBV10-1 and TRBJ2-3, with D unclear. This material consisted of PBMCs from the stem cell graft donor, taken from the stem cell graft. CDR3 sequence: CASSESGRTDTQYF. The DNA of the CDR3 is TGCGCCAGCAGTGAGTCCGGACGCACAGATACGCAGTATTTT.